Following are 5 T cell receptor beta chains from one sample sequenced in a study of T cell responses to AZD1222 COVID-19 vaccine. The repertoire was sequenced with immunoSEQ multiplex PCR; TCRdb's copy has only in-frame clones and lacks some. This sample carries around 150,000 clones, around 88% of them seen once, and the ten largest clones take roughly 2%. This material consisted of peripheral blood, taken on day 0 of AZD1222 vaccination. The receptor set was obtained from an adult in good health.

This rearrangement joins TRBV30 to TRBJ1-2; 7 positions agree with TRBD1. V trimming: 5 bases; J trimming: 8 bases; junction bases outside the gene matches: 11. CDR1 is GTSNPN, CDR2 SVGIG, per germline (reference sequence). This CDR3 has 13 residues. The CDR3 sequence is CAWVPQGWRGYTF. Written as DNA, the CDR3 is TGTGCCTGGGTGCCACAGGGGTGGAGAGGCTACACCTTC.

The CDR3 protein is CASSPKGANYYEQYF. The DNA for the CDR3 is TGTGCCAGCAGCCCCAAGGGGGCCAATTACTACGAGCAGTACTTC. The chain links TRBV7-9 to TRBJ2-7; TRBD1 matches 7 bases. CDR1 is SEHNR, CDR2 FQNEAQ, per germline (reference sequence). J was trimmed by 3 bases and V by 5 bases; bases with no gene match: 10. This CDR3 comprises 15 residues.

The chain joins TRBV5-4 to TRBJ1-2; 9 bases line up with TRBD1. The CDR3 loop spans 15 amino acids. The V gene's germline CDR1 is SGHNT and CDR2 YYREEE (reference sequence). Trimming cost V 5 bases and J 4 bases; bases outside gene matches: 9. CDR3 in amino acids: CASSPRTGDRYGYTF. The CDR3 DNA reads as TGTGCCAGCAGTCCAAGGACAGGGGACCGCTATGGCTACACCTTC.

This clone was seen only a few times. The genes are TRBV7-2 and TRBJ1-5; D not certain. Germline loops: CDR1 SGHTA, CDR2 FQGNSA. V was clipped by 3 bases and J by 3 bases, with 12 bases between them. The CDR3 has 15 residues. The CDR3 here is CASSFLPGINQPQHF. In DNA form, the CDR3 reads TGTGCCAGCAGCTTCCTCCCCGGGATCAATCAGCCCCAGCATTTT. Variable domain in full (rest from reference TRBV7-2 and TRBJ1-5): GAGVSQSPSNKVTEKGKDVELRCDPISGHTALYWYRQSLGQGLEFLIYFQGNSAPDKSGLPSDRFSAERTGGSVSTLTIQRTQQEDSAVYLCASSFLPGINQPQHFGDGTRLSIL.

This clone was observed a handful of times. The CDR3 DNA follows: TGTGCCAGCAGCCCCCCCAGGCGGGAGCCAGATACGCAGTATTTT. It yields the protein CASSPPRREPDTQYF. The rearrangement joins TRBV7-9 to TRBJ2-3; 7 positions agree with TRBD2. After removal of 5 bases from V and 4 bases from J, the junction contained 9 bases not matched to a gene. The CDR3 totals 15 residues. CDR1 and CDR2 (germline): SEHNR, FQNEAQ (reference sequence).